These 2 T cell receptor beta chains were all obtained from the same sample, sequenced in a study of T cells in Graves' hyperthyroidism and ophthalmopathy (dated by TCRdb to 2018 to 2020). The library was produced with multiplex PCR. The listed sequencing device is Illumina HiSeq 2000. The TCR beta CDR3 regions were amplified from the RNA transcripts. The first round of RT-PCR for the TCR CDR3 was performed with the HTBI primer set and the Qiagen OneStep RT-PCR kit. TCRdb reprocessing: public reads trimmed at Q25 with fastp, clones called with MiXCR, in-frame beta chains kept. Identical CDR3 proteins give one entry, which carries the most common genes and DNA. In this sample the table shows about 360,000 distinct CDR3 sequences, 13% of which occur a single time. Roughly 20% of the sample is taken by the ten largest. Input material: blood. These receptors were obtained from a man aged 30 to 45 with Graves' hyperthyroidism that later progressed to Graves' ophthalmopathy.

Ten or more counts support this clonotype. The chain joins TRBV11-1 to TRBJ1-5, with D possibly being TRBD1 (5 bases). Trimming left V 1 base short and J 7 bases short, with 17 bases between. The germline CDR1 and CDR2 sequences are SGHAT and FQDESV (reference sequence). The CDR3 spans 16 residues. Here the CDR3 DNA reads TGTGCCAGCAGCTTAGGGTCGGTGGGGGTTGGGCAGCCCCAGCATTTT. Translating it yields CASSLGSVGVGQPQHF.

J is TRBJ2-3 and V is TRBV5-1, with D possibly TRBD1 on 6 matching bases. The V gene lost 4 bases and the J gene lost 0 bases, with 12 bases spanning the gap. The CDR3 runs 15 residues. Looked up from germline, CDR1 is SGHRS and CDR2 is YFSETQ. The CDR3 DNA is TGCGCCAGCAGCCTGTCGGACAGCAGCACAGATACGCAGTATTTT. Its translation: CASSLSDSSTDTQYF.